The T cell receptor (beta chain) described here comes from a study of OX40 agonist ivuxolimab in advanced cancers. Study details: Antecedent anti-PD-1, anti-PD-L1 or anti-CTLA-4 therapy was permissible, with 30% to 50% having received some.

This clone occurred once. Some clones are missing from TCRdb's copy, which holds only in-frame ones; the method was immunoSEQ multiplex PCR. The sample includes roughly 100,000 clones, approximately 87% seen only once; the top ten take around 1.6%. The ends were cut back, 2 bases at V and 8 bases at J, with 10 bases in the middle. Per germline, CDR1 SGHNT and CDR2 YYREEE (reference sequence). This CDR3 region has 13 residues. J is TRBJ2-2 and V is TRBV5-4; D is unresolved. Sequences were derived from CD4+ or CD8+ T cells sorted from blood, sampled in a trial of the OX40 agonist ivuxolimab. The receptor's source is an adult with an advanced solid tumor such as melanoma, head and neck, liver or kidney cancer. CDR3 residues: CASSFALRGELFF. DNA for the CDR3: TGTGCCAGCAGCTTCGCCCTGCGAGGGGAGCTGTTTTTT.